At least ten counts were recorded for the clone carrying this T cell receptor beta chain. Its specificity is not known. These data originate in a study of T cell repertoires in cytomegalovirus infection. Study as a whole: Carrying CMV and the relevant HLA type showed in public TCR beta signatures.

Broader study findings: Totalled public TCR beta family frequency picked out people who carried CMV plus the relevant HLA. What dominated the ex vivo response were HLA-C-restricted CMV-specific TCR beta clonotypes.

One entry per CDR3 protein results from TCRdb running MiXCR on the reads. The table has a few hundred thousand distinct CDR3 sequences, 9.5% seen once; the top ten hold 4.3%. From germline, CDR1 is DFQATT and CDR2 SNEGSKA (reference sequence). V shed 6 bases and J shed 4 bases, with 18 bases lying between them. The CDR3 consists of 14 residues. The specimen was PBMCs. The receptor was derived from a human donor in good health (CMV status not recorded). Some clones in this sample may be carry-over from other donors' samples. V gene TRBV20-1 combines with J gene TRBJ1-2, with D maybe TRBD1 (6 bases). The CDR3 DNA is TGCAGTGCCCGAGGGGGAGGCAGCCGCTATGGCTACACCTTC. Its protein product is CSARGGGSRYGYTF.